The T cell receptor (beta chain) described here comes from a study of T cells in Graves' hyperthyroidism and ophthalmopathy (dated by TCRdb to the late 2010s). Looking at the study overall: Peripheral blood was sampled at the time of initial diagnosis, prior to any treatment. To identify distinguishing TCR V-J signatures, a discovery cohort of around 100 patients was used, comprising roughly 45 with Graves' ophthalmopathy and approximately 58 with stable Graves' hyperthyroidism. Prospective prediction of ophthalmopathy was tested in an independent validation cohort consisting of roughly 19 hyperthyroidism patients and about 17 patients who later progressed to ophthalmopathy. The 75 to 100 discovery patients were randomly split 7:3 into training and test sets. In several Graves' hyperthyroidism patients, the study also compared T-cell repertoires from thyroid tissue with T-cell repertoires from blood. After sampling, hyperthyroidism patients received methimazole starting at 30 mg daily, and ophthalmopathy patients received high-dose intravenous methylprednisolone. The paper reports TCR Vbeta CDR3 sequencing of about 140 peripheral blood samples: approximately 41 ophthalmopathy, fewer than 80 hyperthyroidism and around 17 progressor patients. Here is what the overall study found, with its caveats: Ophthalmopathy was separated from stable hyperthyroidism by a 13 V-J signature model, with approximately 89% sensitivity and around 81% specificity obtained in cross-validation and 80%/75% obtained in testing. Most expanded thyroid clonotypes (frequency above 0.001) were also detected in blood, suggesting blood repertoires may reflect thyroid immune responses. During validation, the model predicted progression to ophthalmopathy a median of approximately six months ahead of onset, with around 70% sensitivity and 72% to 80% specificity. Sample size was not statistically predetermined, and investigators were not blinded to group allocation.

A patient counted as having stable Graves' hyperthyroidism if no progression to ophthalmopathy occurred over 18 months of follow-up. Hyperthyroidism patients were newly diagnosed, with disease duration under 2 months, and aged 18 to 65 years. Patients with uncontrolled infections, other autoimmune diseases, pregnancy or lactation were excluded. Diagnoses were established on the basis of clinical symptoms, serum thyroxine and TRAb, thyroid ultrasound, and orbital computed tomography. Ficoll-Paque density gradient centrifugation was used to isolate PBMCs from around 10 ml of fresh peripheral blood. Total RNA was extracted using Trizol reagent, and RNA quality was assessed on an Agilent 2100 Bioanalyzer. The CDR3 sequence holds 13 residues, the cysteine and phenylalanine included. Just CDR3 DNA is preserved here, 39 bases in frame from base 1. The germline ends are 11 bases apart after V is trimmed by 4 bases and J by 5 bases. As encoded in the germline V gene (reference sequence), CDR1 is LGHDT while CDR2 is YNNKEL.

The TCR beta CDR3 regions were amplified from RNA transcripts. For the first round of RT-PCR on the TCR CDR3, the HTBI primer set was used together with the Qiagen OneStep RT-PCR kit. The libraries were constructed in a second round of multiplex PCR and then size-selected and purified. The libraries were sequenced on an Illumina HiSeq2000 using paired-end 100 bp reads. Turning to the authors' computational methods: SOAPnuke was used to process the raw data, removing reads that contained adapters or uncalled bases, had a mean Phred below 15, or lacked an exact match to the constant primer or identifier. High-quality paired reads were merged with COPE v1.2.5, and unique nucleotide sequences were defined as clonotypes. MiTCR v1.1 was used to align clonotypes to the IMGT TRBV, TRBD and TRBJ reference segments. Only V-J combinations with frequency above 0.0001, covering about 99% of repertoires, were analysed. A TCS score was defined as the ratio of F50 (clonal expansion) to E x V (chaos), with BLOSUM62-based TCRdist applied between CDR3 peptides within each V-J. Welch's t-statistics and random forest reduced around 510 V-J features to 10 to 15, which were used in a naive Bayes classifier (R e1071). TCRdb applied fastp at Q25 and MiXCR to the public reads, then kept only in-frame beta chains. Under each unique CDR3 protein, matching rows form one entry showing the most common genes and DNA. The V and J calls, along with clone size, are taken from TCRdb and not from the paper's own processing. For this sample there are roughly 420,000 distinct CDR3 sequences; 15% to 19% appear just once. Together, the top ten hold 13% to 15% of the sample.

This clonotype was recorded many times. The antigen it binds to is not known. No much larger clonotype is one base removed from it; base qualities were not supplied. The sequencing input was blood. The origin of this receptor is a woman between 18 and 29 years old with Graves' hyperthyroidism. Recombination joined TRBV3-1 with TRBJ1-2, and perhaps TRBD1 as D gene, on 6 matching bases. Here is the DNA: TGTGCCAGCAGCCCGGGACATCTATATGGCTACACCTTC. Translated, this gives CASSPGHLYGYTF.